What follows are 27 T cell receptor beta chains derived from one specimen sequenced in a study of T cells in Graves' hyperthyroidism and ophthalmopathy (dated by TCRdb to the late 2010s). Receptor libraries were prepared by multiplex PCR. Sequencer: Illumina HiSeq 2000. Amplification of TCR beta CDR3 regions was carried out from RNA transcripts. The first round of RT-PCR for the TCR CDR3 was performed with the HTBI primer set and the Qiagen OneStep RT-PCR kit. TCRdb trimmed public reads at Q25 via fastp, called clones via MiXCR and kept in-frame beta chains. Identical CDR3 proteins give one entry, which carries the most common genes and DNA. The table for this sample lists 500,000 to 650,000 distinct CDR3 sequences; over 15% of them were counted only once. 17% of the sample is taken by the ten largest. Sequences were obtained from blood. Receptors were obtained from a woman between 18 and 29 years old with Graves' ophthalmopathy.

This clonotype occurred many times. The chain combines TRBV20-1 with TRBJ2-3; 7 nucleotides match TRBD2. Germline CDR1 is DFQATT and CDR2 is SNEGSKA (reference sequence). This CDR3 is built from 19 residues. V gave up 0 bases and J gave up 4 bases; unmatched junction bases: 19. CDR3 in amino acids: CSARDLISWDYFSSDTQYF. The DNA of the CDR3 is TGCAGTGCTAGAGATCTGATATCCTGGGACTACTTTTCTTCAGATACGCAGTATTTT.

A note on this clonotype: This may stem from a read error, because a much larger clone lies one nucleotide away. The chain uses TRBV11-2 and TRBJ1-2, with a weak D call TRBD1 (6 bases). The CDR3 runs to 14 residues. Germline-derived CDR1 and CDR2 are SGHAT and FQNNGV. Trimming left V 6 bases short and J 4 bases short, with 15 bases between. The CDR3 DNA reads TGTGCCAGCAGACAGGGTGAGGGAGGCTATGGCTACACCTTC. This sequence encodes CASRQGEGGYGYTF.

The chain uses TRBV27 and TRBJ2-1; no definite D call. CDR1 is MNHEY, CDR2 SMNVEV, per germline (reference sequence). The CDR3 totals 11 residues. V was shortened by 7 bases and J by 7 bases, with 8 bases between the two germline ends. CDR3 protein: CASTNKNEQFF. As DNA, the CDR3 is TGTGCCAGCACTAACAAGAATGAGCAGTTCTTC.

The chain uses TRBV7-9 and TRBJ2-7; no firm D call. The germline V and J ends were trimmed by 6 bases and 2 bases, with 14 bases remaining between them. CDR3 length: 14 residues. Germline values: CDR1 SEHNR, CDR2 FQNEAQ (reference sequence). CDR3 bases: TGTGCCAGCAGTTTCACGACTGGAACCTACGAGCAGTACTTC. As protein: CASSFTTGTYEQYF.

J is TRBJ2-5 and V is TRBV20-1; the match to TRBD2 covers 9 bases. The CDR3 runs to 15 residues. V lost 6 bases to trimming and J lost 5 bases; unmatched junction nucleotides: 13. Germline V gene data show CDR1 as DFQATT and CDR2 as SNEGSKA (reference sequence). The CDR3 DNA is TGCAGTGCATTAGCGGGAGACCTCCCGGGGGAGACCCAGTACTTC. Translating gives CSALAGDLPGETQYF.

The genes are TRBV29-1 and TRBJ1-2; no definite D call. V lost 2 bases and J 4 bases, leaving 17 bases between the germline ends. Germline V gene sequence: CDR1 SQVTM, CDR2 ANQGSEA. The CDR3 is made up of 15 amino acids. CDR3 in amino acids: CSVESRARVVYGYTF. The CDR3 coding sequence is TGCAGCGTTGAAAGCCGGGCGAGGGTCGTCTATGGCTACACCTTC.

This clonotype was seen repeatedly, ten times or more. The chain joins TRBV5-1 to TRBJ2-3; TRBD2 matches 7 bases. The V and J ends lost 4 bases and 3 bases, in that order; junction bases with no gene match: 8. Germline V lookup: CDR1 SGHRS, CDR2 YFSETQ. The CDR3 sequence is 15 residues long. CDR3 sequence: CASSPSSGETDTQYF. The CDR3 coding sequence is TGCGCCAGCAGCCCCTCTAGCGGAGAAACAGATACGCAGTATTTT.

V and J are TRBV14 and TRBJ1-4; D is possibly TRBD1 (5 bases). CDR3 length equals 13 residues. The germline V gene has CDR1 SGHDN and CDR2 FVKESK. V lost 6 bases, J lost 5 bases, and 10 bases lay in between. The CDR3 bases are TGTGCCAGCAGTCGGGACGTAAATGAAAAACTGTTTTTT. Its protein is CASSRDVNEKLFF.

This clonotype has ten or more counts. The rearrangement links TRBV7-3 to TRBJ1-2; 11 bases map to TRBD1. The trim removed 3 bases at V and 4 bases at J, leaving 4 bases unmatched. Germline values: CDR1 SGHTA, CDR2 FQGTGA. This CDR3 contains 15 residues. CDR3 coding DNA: TGTGCCAGCAGCTTCGGACAGGGGGCTTCCTATGGCTACACCTTC. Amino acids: CASSFGQGASYGYTF.

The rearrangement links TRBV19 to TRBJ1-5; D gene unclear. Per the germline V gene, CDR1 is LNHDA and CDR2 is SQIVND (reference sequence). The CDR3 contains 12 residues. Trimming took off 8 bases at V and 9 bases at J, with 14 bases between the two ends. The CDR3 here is CASVRPPGPQHF. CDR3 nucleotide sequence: TGTGCCAGTGTCAGGCCCCCAGGGCCCCAGCATTTT.

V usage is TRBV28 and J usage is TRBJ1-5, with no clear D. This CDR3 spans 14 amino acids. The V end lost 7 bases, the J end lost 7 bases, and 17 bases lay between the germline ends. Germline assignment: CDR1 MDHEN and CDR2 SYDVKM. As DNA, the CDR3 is TGTGCCAGCAACGGGTGGGATCCTGAACAGCCCCAGCATTTT. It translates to CASNGWDPEQPQHF.

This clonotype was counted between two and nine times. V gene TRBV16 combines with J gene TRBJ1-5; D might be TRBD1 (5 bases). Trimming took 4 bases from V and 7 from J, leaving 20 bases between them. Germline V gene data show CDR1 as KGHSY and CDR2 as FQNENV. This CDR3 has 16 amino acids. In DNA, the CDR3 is TGTGCCAGCAGCCCAATGGGGACTGGGACCTACCAGCCCCAGCATTTT. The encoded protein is CASSPMGTGTYQPQHF.

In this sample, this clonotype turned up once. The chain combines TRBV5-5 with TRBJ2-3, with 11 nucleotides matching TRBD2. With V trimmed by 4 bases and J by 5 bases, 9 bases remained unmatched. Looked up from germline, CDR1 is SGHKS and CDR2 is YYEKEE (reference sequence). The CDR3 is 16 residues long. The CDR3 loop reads CASSLFSGGGEDTQYF. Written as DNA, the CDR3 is TGTGCCAGCAGCCTCTTTAGCGGGGGGGGAGAAGATACGCAGTATTTT.

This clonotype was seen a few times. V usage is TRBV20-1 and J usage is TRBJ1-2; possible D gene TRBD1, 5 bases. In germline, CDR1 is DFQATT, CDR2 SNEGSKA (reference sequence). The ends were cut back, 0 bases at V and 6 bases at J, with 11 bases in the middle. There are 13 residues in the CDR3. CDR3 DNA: TGCAGTGCTAGAGATAGGCAGGGTGATGGCTACACCTTC. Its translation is CSARDRQGDGYTF.

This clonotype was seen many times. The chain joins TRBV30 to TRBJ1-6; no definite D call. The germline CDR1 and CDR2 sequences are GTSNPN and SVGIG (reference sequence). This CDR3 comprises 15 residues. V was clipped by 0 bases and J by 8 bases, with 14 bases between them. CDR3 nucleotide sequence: TGTGCCTGGAGTGTATGGGAACACAAAGATTCACCCCTCCACTTT. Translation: CAWSVWEHKDSPLHF.

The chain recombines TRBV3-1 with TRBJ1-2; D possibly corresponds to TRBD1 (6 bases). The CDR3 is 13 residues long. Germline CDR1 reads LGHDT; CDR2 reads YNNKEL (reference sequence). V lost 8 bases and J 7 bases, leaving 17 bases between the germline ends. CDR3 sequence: CASRLGGIGGYTF. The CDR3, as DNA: TGTGCCAGCCGTCTTGGGGGCATCGGTGGCTACACCTTC.

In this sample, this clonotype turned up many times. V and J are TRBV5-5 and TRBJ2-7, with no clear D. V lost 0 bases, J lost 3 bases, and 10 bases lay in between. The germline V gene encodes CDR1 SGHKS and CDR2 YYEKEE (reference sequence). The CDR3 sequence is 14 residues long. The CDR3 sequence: CASSLGGDGYEQYF. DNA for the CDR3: TGTGCCAGCAGCTTGGGAGGAGACGGCTACGAGCAGTACTTC.

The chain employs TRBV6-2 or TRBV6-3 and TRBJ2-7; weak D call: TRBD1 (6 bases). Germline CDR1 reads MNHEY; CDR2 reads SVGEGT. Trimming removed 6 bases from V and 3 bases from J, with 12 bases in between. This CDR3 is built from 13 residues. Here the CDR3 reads CASRYVRGYEQYF. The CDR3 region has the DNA TGTGCCAGCAGGTACGTCAGGGGCTACGAGCAGTACTTC.

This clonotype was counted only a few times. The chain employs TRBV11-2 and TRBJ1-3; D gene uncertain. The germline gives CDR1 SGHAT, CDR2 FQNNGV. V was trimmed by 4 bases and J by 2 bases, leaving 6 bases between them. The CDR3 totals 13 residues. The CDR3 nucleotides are TGTGCCAGCAGCTGGGCAGCTGGAAACACCATATATTTT. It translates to CASSWAAGNTIYF. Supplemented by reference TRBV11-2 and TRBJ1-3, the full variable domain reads EAGVAQSPRYKIIEKRQSVAFWCNPISGHATLYWYQQILGQGPKLLIQFQNNGVVDDSQLPKDRFSAERLKGVDSTLKIQPAKLEDSAVYLCASSWAAGNTIYFGEGSWLTVV.

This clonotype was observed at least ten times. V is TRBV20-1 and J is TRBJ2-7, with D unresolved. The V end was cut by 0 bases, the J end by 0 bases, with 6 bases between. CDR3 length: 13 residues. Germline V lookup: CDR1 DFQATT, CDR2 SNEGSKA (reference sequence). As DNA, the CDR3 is TGCAGTGCTAGAGATGTTGACTCCTACGAGCAGTACTTC. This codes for CSARDVDSYEQYF.

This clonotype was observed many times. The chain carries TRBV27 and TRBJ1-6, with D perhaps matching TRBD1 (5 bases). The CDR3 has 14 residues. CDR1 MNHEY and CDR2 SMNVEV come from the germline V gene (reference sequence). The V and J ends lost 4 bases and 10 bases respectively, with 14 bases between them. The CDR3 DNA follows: TGTGCCAGCAGTTCCCTCCTGCAGGGATCACCCCTCCACTTT. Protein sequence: CASSSLLQGSPLHF.

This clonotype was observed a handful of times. DNA for the CDR3: TGTGCCAGCAGTTTATCCGGGGGTTATAAAGAGACCCAGTACTTC. It encodes CASSLSGGYKETQYF. The V gene is TRBV27, the J gene TRBJ2-5, with a weak D call TRBD2 (6 bases). Trimming stripped 0 bases from V and 3 bases from J, with 11 bases between. Germline assignment: CDR1 MNHEY and CDR2 SMNVEV (reference sequence). The CDR3 is 15 amino acids.

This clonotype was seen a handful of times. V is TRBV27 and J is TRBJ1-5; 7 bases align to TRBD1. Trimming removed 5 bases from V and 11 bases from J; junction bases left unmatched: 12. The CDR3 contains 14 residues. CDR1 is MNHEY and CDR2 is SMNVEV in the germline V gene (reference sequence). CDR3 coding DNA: TGTGCCAGCAGTCCGACGGACAGGCAGAGTGCCCAGCATTTT. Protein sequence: CASSPTDRQSAQHF.

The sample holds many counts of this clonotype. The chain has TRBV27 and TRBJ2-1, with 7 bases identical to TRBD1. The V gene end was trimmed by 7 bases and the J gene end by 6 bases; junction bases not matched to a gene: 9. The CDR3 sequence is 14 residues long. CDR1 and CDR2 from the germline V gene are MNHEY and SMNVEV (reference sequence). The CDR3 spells CASTYQGVVNEQFF. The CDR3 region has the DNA TGTGCCAGCACCTATCAGGGGGTAGTCAATGAGCAGTTCTTC.

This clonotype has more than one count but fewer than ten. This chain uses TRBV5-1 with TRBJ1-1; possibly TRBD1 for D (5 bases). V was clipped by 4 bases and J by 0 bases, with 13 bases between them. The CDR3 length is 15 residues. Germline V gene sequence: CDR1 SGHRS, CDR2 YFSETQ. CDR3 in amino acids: CASSPREGLNTEAFF. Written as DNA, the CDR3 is TGCGCCAGCAGCCCCAGGGAGGGGTTGAACACTGAAGCTTTCTTT.

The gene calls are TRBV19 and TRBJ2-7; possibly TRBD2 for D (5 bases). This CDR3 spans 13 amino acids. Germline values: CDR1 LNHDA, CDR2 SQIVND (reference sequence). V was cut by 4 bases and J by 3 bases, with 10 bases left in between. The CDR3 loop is CASSTGMGYEQYF. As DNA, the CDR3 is TGTGCCAGTAGTACCGGGATGGGCTACGAGCAGTACTTC.

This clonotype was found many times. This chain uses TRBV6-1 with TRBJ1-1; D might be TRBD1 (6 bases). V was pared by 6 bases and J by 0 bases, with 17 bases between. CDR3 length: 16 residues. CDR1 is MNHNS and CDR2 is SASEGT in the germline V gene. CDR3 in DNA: TGTGCCAGCAGAAAAGCGAGGGGGGGCATGAACACTGAAGCTTTCTTT. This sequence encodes CASRKARGGMNTEAFF.